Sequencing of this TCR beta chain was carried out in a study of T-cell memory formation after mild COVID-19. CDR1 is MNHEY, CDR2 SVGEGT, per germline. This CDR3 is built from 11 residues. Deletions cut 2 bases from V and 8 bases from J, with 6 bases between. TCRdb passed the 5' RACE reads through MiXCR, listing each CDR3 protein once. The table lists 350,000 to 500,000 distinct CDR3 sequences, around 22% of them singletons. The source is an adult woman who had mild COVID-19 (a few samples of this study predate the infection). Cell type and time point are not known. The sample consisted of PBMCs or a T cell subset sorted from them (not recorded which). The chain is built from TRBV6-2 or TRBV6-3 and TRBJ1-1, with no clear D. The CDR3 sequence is CASSYRVEAFF. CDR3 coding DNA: TGTGCCAGCAGTTACCGGGTAGAAGCTTTCTTT.